This passage covers 10 T cell receptor beta chains from one sample sequenced in a study of OX40 agonist ivuxolimab in advanced cancers. Profiling relied on immunoSEQ multiplex PCR, and the TCRdb table lists in-frame clones only, not all of them. The data show around 70,000 clones, 85% seen once. Material: CD4+ or CD8+ T cells sorted from blood, obtained in a trial of the OX40 agonist ivuxolimab. All receptors derive from an adult with an advanced solid tumor such as melanoma, head and neck, liver or kidney cancer.

This clone was counted a single time. The chain combines TRBV4-1 with TRBJ2-7; D may be TRBD1 or TRBD2 (5 bases each). Germline CDR1 MGHRA, CDR2 YSYEKL. This CDR3 spans 18 amino acids. V was clipped by 1 base and J by 1 base, with 20 bases between them. This chain's CDR3 is CASSQVGRGSRSSYEQYF. The CDR3 DNA is TGCGCCAGCAGCCAAGTTGGCCGGGGCAGCCGTTCATCCTACGAGCAGTACTTC.

The chain recombines TRBV18 with TRBJ2-7; 7 bases agree with TRBD1. The CDR3 consists of 15 residues. Germline V gene lookup returns CDR1 KGHSH and CDR2 LQKENI. Trimming took 3 bases from V and 5 from J; bases not matched to a gene: 10. In DNA, the CDR3 is TGTGCCAGCTCACCTCCCATAGACAGGGACAACGAGCAGTACTTC. Protein sequence: CASSPPIDRDNEQYF.

The chain recombines TRBV4-1 with TRBJ1-5; 8 bases line up with TRBD1. V dropped 0 bases and J dropped 0; count of bases not matched to a gene: 10. Germline V lookup: CDR1 MGHRA, CDR2 YSYEKL. The CDR3 runs 19 residues. CDR3 DNA sequence: TGCGCCAGCAGCCAAGATAACAGGGGGTGGTTTTATAGCAATCAGCCCCAGCATTTT. Its protein product is CASSQDNRGWFYSNQPQHF.

The gene calls are TRBV5-1 and TRBJ2-1; a weak D match, TRBD2 (6 bases). This CDR3 has 17 residues. Trimming took 4 bases from V and 2 from J, leaving 19 bases between them. CDR1 and CDR2 from the germline V gene are SGHRS and YFSETQ. Here the CDR3 reads CASSPSPAGSAYNEQFF. The CDR3 DNA sequence: TGCGCCAGCAGCCCGTCCCCCGCGGGATCCGCCTACAATGAGCAGTTCTTC.

As DNA, the CDR3 is TGTGCCAGCAGTGTCGCGACGAAGACCCAGTACTTC. It yields the protein CASSVATKTQYF. The chain couples TRBV28 to TRBJ2-5; D gene unclear. Germline values: CDR1 MDHEN, CDR2 SYDVKM. Trimming stripped 5 bases from V and 6 bases from J, with 10 bases between. This CDR3 region has 12 residues.

This clone was detected once. J is TRBJ2-7 and V is TRBV29-1; 13 nucleotides agree with TRBD2. The CDR3 covers 15 residues. The V gene's germline CDR1 is SQVTM and CDR2 ANQGSEA. J gave up 4 bases and V 6 bases, and 9 bases lay outside the gene matches. The CDR3 nucleotides are TGCAGCGTCCGAGGACTAGCGGGAGTCAATTACGAGCAGTACTTC. It yields the protein CSVRGLAGVNYEQYF.

V is TRBV18 and J is TRBJ2-7; D possibly uses TRBD1 or TRBD2 (5 bases each). With 6 bases removed from V and 3 bases from J, the gap between germline ends came to 15 bases. The germline gives CDR1 KGHSH, CDR2 LQKENI. The CDR3 extends over 14 amino acids. The CDR3 loop reads CASSLRDGHYEQYF. The CDR3 DNA reads TGTGCCAGCTCGCTCCGGGACGGACACTACGAGCAGTACTTC.

This clone was picked up a small number of times. V is TRBV11-2 and J is TRBJ2-5, with D possibly being TRBD2 (5 bases). This CDR3 comprises 13 residues. Between the trimmed V and J ends, which lost 8 bases and 5 bases, there was a span of 15 bases. Per germline, CDR1 SGHAT and CDR2 FQNNGV. CDR3 DNA: TGTGCCAGCCGGACGGGAACCTGGGAGACCCAGTACTTC. Translation gives CASRTGTWETQYF.

The chain joins TRBV6-6 to TRBJ2-7; 12 bases fit TRBD2. With V trimmed by 8 bases and J by 9 bases, 5 bases remained unmatched. The CDR3 consists of 12 residues. CDR1 and CDR2 from the germline V gene are MNHNY and SVGAGI (reference sequence). CDR3 sequence: CASAGTSGWQYF. CDR3 bases: TGTGCCAGCGCTGGGACTAGCGGGTGGCAGTACTTC.

The V and J genes are TRBV6-5 and TRBJ2-7; the D gene is possibly TRBD2 (6 bases). Trimming left V 4 bases short and J 0 bases short, with 16 bases between. Per germline, CDR1 MNHEY and CDR2 SVGAGI. The CDR3 is made up of 16 amino acids. CDR3 sequence: CASSSRPDGSSYEQYF. For the CDR3, the DNA is TGTGCCAGCAGTTCCCGACCTGACGGGAGCTCCTACGAGCAGTACTTC.